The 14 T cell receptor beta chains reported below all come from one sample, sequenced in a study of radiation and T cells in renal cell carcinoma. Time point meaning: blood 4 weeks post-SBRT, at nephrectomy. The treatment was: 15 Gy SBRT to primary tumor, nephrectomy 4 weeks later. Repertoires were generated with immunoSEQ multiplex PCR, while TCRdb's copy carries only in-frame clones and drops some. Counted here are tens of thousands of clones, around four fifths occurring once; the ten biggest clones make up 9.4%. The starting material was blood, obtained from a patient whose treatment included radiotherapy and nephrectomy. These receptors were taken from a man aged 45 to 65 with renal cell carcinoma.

The CDR3 sequence is CASSDQFYEQYF. CDR3 nucleotide sequence: TGTGCCAGCAGTGACCAGTTCTACGAGCAGTACTTC. The J gene is TRBJ2-7, the V gene TRBV6-1; D ambiguous. V lost 3 bases to trimming and J lost 3 bases, with 6 bases between them. The CDR3 length is 12 residues. Germline CDR1 MNHNS, CDR2 SASEGT.

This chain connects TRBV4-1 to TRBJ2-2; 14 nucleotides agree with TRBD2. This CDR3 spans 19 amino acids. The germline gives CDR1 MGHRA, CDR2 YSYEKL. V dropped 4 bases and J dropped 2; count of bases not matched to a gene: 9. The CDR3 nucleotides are TGCGCCAGCAGCCGTAGACTAGCGGGAGGGAAGATAAACACCGGGGAGCTGTTTTTT. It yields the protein CASSRRLAGGKINTGELFF.

CDR3 DNA: TGTGCCAGTAGTATAAAGGCAGCAGTTACTGAGCAGTTCTTC. Its protein product is CASSIKAAVTEQFF. The chain uses TRBV19 and TRBJ2-1, with D hard to call. Per germline, CDR1 LNHDA and CDR2 SQIVND (reference sequence). The CDR3 runs to 14 residues. V gave up 2 bases and J gave up 9 bases, with 14 bases separating them.

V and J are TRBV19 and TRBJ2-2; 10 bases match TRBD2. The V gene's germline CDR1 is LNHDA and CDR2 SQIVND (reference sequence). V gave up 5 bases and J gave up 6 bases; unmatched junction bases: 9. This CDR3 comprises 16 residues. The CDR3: CASSPRSGGVAGELFF. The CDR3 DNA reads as TGTGCCAGTAGTCCTCGAAGCGGGGGGGTAGCCGGGGAGCTGTTTTTT.

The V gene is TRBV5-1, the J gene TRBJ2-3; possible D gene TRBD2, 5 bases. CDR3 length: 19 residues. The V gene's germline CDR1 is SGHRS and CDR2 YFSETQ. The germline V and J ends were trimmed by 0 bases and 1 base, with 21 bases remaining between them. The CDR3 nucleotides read TGCGCCAGCAGCTTGGGGTTGGCGGGTCTCTCCTGGGGCACAGATACGCAGTATTTT. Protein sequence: CASSLGLAGLSWGTDTQYF.

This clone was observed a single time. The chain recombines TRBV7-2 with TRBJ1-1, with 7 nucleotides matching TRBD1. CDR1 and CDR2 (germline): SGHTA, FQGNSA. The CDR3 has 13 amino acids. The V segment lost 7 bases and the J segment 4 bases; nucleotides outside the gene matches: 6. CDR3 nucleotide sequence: TGTGCCAGCACCCTGGGACAGAGCACTGAAGCTTTCTTT. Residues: CASTLGQSTEAFF.

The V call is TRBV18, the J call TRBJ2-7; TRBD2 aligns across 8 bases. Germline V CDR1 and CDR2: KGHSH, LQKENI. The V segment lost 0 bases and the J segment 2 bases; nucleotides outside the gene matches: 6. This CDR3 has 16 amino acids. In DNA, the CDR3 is TGTGCCAGCTCACCACCGTCCGGGGGGGGCCCCTACGAGCAGTACTTC. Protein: CASSPPSGGGPYEQYF.

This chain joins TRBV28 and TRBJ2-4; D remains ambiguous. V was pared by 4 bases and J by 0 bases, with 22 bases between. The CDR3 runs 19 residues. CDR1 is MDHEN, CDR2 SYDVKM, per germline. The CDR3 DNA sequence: TGTGCCAGCAGTTCCCTAAGATCAGCAGGCAACTTAGCCAAAAACATTCAGTACTTC. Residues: CASSSLRSAGNLAKNIQYF.

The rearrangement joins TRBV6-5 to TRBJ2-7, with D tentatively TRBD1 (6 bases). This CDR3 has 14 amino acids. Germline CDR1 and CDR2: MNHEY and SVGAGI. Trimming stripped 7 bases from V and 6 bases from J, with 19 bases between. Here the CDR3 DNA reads TGTGCCAGCACTGCTTCAGGGGTTCATGGCGAGCAGTACTTC. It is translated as CASTASGVHGEQYF.

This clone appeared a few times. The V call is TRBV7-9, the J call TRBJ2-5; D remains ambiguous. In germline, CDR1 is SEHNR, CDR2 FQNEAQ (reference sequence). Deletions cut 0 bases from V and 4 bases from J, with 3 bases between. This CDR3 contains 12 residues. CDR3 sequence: CASSLARETQYF. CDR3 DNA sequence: TGTGCCAGCAGCTTAGCCCGAGAGACCCAGTACTTC.

The CDR3 DNA reads TGTGCCAGCAGTTCCGGGCCTGGTGGGACCCAGTACTTC. Translation: CASSSGPGGTQYF. V usage is TRBV6-5 and J usage is TRBJ2-5; D not certain. The CDR3 is 13 residues long. CDR1 is MNHEY, CDR2 SVGAGI, per germline. Trimming pared 4 bases from V and 7 bases from J, leaving 13 bases between.

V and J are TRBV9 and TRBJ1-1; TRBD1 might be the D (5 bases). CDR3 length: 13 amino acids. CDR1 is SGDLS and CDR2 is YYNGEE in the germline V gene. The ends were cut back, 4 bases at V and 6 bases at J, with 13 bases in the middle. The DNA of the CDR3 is TGTGCCAGCAGCCGGTGGGGAGGGGCTGAAGCTTTCTTT. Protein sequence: CASSRWGGAEAFF.

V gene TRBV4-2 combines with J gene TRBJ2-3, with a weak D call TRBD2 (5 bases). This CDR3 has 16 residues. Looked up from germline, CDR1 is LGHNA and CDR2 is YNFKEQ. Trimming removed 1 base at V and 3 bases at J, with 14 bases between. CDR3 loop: CASSQVVSGSTDTQYF. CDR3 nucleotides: TGTGCCAGCAGCCAAGTTGTAAGCGGATCAACAGATACGCAGTATTTT.

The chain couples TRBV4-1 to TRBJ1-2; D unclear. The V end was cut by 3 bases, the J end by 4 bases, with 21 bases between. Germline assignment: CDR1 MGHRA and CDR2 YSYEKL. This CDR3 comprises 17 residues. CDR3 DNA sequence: TGCGCCAGCAGCCATCTCCCCCCGCGAAAGAGGAGCTATGGCTACACCTTC. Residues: CASSHLPPRKRSYGYTF.